This T cell receptor (beta chain) was recorded in a study of blood T cells in healthy people across ages. Broader study findings: Fewer expanded clones and more diversity marked long-lived versus aged donors.

This clonotype was observed a handful of times. Its target is unknown. This CDR3 contains 15 residues. V gave up 5 bases and J gave up 11 bases; unmatched junction bases: 11. Germline lookup yields CDR1 SEHNR and CDR2 FQNEAQ (reference sequence). The use of a sample-barcoded 5' primer and a J-beta primer mix characterized a second PCR of about 7 to 12 cycles. TCRdb recomputed calls from the 5' RACE reads with MiXCR, one row per CDR3 protein. The sample has roughly 1,500,000 distinct CDR3 sequences; 42% are singletons. J is TRBJ2-5 and V is TRBV7-9; 13 bases fit TRBD2. Sequenced: blood. The receptor comes from a woman between 18 and 29 years old in good health. CDR3: CASSRGLAGTSEQYF. The CDR3 DNA is TGTGCCAGCAGCCGGGGACTAGCGGGGACCTCGGAGCAGTACTTC.